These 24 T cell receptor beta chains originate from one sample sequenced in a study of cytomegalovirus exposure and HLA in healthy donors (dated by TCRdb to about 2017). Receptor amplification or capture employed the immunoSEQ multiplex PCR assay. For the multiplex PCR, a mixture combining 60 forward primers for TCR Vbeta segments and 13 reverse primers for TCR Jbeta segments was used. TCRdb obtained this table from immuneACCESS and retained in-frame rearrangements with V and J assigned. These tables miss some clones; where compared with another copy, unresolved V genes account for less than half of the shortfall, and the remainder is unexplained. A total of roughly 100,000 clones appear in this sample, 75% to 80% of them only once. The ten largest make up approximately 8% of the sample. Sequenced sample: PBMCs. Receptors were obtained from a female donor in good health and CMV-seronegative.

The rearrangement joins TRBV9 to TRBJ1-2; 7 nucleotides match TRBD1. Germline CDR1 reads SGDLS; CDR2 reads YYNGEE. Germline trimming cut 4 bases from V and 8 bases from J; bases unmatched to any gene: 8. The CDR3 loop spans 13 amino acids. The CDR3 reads CASSPILQGGYTF. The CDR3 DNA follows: TGTGCCAGCAGCCCCATCCTACAGGGGGGCTACACCTTC.

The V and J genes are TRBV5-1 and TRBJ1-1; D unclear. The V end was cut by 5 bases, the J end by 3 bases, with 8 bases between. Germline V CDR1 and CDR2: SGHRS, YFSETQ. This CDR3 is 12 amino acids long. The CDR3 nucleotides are TGCGCCAGCAGAACGGTGGACACTGAAGCTTTCTTT. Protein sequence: CASRTVDTEAFF.

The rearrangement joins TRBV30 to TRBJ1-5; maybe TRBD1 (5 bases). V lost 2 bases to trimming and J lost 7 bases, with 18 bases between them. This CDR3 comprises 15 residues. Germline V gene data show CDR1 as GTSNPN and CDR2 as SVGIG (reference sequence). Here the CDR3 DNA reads TGTGCCTGGAGTAGGGGAGGCAGGGAAGACCAGCCCCAGCATTTT. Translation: CAWSRGGREDQPQHF.

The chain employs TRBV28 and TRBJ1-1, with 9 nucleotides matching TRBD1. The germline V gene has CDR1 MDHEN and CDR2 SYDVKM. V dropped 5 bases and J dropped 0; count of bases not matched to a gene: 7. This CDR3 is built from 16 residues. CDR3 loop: CASSLHTGGLNTEAFF. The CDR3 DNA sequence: TGTGCCAGCAGTCTCCATACAGGGGGCTTGAACACTGAAGCTTTCTTT.

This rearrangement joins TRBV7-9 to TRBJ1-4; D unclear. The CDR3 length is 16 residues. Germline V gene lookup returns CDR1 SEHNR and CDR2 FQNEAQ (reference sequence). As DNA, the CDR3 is TGTTCCACCGAAGTGCCTACCTCAAGAGGCGTTGAAAAACTGTTTTTT. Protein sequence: CSTEVPTSRGVEKLFF.

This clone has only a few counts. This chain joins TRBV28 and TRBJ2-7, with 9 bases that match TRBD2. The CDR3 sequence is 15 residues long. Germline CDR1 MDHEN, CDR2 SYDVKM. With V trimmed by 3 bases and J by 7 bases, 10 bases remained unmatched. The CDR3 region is CASSFGIAGVGEQYF. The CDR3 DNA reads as TGTGCCAGCAGTTTTGGTATAGCGGGGGTCGGGGAGCAGTACTTC.

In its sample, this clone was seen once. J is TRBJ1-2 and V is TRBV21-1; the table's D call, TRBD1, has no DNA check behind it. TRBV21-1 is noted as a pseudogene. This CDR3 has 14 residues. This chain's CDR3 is CASSKQARGNGYTF. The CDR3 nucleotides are TGTGCCAGCAGCAAACAGGCTAGGGGTAATGGCTACACCTTC.

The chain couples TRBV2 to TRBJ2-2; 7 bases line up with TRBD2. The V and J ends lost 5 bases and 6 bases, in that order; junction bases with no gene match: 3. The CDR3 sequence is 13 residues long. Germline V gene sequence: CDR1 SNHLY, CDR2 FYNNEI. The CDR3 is CASSLRESGELFF. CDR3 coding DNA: TGTGCCAGCAGTTTGCGGGAGTCCGGGGAGCTGTTTTTT. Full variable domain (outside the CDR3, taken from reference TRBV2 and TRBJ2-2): EPEVTQTPSHQVTQMGQEVILRCVPISNHLYFYWYRQILGQKVEFLVSFYNNEISEKSEIFDDQFSVERPDGSNFTLKIRSTKLEDSAMYFCASSLRESGELFFGEGSRLTVL.

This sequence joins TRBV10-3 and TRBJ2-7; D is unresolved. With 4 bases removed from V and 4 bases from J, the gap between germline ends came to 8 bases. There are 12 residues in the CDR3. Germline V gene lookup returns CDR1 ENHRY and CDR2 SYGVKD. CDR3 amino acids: CAISASLYEQYF. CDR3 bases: TGTGCCATCAGTGCTTCTCTATACGAGCAGTACTTC.

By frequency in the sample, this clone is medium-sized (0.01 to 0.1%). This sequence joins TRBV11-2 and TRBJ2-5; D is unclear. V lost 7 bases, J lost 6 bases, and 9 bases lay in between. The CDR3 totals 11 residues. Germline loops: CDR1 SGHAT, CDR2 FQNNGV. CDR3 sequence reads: CASKTFQTQYF. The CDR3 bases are TGTGCCAGCAAAACTTTCCAGACCCAGTACTTC.

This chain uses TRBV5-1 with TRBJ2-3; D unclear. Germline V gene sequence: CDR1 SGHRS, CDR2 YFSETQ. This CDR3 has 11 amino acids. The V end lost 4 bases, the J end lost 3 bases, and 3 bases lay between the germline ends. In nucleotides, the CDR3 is TGCGCCAGCAGCCAAACAGATACGCAGTATTTT. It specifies CASSQTDTQYF. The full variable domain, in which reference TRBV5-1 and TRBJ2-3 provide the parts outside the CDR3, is KAGVTQTPRYLIKTRGQQVTLSCSPISGHRSVSWYQQTPGQGLQFLFEYFSETQRNKGNFPGRFSGRQFSNSRSEMNVSTLELGDSALYLCASSQTDTQYFGPGTRLTVL.

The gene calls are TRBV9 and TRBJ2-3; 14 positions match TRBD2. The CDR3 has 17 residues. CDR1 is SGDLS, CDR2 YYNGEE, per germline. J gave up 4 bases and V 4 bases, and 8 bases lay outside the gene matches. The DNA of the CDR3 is TGTGCCAGCAGCCTTAGGACTAGCGGGGGGCCTCCAGATACGCAGTATTTT. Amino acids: CASSLRTSGGPPDTQYF.

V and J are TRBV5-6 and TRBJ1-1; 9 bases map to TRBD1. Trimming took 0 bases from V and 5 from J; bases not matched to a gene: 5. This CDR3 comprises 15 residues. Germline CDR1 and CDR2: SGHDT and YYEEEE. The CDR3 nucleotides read TGTGCCAGCAGCTTGGATGGACAGGGGAGGACTGAAGCTTTCTTT. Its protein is CASSLDGQGRTEAFF.

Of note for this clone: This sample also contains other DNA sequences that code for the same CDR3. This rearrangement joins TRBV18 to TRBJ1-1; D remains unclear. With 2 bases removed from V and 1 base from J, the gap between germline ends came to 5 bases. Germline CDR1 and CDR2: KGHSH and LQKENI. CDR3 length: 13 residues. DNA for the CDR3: TGTGCCAGCTCACCAAACGGGAACACTGAAGCTTTCTTT. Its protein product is CASSPNGNTEAFF.

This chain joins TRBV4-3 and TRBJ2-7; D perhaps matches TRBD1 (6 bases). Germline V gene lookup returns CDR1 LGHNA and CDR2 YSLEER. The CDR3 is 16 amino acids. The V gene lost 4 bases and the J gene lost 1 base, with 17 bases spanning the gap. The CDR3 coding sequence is TGCGCCAGCAGCCCTCATGAGGGGGACGGATCCTACGAGCAGTACTTC. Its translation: CASSPHEGDGSYEQYF.

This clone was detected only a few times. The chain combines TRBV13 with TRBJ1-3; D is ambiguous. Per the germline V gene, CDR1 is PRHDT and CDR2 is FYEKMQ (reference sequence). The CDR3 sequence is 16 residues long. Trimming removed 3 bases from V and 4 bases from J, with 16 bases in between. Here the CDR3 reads CASSLDPRRLGNTIYF. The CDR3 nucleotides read TGTGCCAGCAGCTTGGATCCCCGGCGGCTCGGAAACACCATATATTTT.

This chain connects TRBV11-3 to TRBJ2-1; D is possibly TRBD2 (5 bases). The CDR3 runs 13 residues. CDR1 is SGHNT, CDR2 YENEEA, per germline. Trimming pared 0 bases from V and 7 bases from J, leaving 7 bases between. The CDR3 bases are TGTGCCAGCAGCTTAGAATCGGGGAATGAGCAGTTCTTC. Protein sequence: CASSLESGNEQFF.

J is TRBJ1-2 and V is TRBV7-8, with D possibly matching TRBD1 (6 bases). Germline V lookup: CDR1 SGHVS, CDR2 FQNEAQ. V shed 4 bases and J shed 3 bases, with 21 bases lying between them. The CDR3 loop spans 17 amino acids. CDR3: CASSSYPAGGADYGYTF. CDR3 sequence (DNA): TGTGCCAGCAGCTCCTATCCGGCGGGGGGCGCTGACTATGGCTACACCTTC.

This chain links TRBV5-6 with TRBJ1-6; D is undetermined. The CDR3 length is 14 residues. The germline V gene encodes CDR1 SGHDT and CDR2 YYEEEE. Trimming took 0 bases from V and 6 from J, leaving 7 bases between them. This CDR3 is CASSLVGGNSPLHF. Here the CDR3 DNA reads TGTGCCAGCAGCTTGGTTGGAGGTAATTCACCCCTCCACTTT.

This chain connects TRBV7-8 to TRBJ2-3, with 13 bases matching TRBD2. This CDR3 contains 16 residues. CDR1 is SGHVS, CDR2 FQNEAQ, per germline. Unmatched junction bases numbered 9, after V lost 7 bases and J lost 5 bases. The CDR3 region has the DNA TGTGCCAGCAAACCACTAGCGGGGGGGCAGGGAGATACGCAGTATTTT. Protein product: CASKPLAGGQGDTQYF.

For the CDR3, the DNA is TGCGCCAGCAGCTCCGGACAGGGACTGAACACTGAAGCTTTCTTT. Its translation is CASSSGQGLNTEAFF. J is TRBJ1-1 and V is TRBV5-1, with 8 positions matching TRBD1. The CDR3 runs 15 residues. Germline trimming cut 3 bases from V and 0 bases from J; bases unmatched to any gene: 4. The germline V gene has CDR1 SGHRS and CDR2 YFSETQ.

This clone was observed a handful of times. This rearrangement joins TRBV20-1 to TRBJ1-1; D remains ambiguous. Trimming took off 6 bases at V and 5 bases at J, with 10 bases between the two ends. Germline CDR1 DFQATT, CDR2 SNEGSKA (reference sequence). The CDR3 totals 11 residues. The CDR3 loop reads CSAERLTEAFF. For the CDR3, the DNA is TGCAGTGCAGAGAGGTTGACTGAAGCTTTCTTT.

The CDR3 sequence: CASSLETVTDTQYF. CDR3 nucleotides: TGTGCCAGCAGCTTGGAGACGGTCACAGATACGCAGTATTTT. The rearrangement joins TRBV7-9 to TRBJ2-3; D is ambiguous. V was clipped by 3 bases and J by 2 bases, with 9 bases between them. The CDR3 loop spans 14 amino acids. CDR1 SEHNR and CDR2 FQNEAQ come from the germline V gene (reference sequence).

In DNA form, the CDR3 reads TGTGCCAGCGCGGGACAGGGGGCCAATGAGCAGTTCTTC. This translates into CASAGQGANEQFF. The V gene is TRBV2, the J gene TRBJ2-1; 12 positions agree with TRBD1. With 8 bases clipped from V and 6 bases from J, the junction kept 2 bases outside the gene matches. The CDR3 covers 13 residues. Per germline, CDR1 SNHLY and CDR2 FYNNEI.